The 28 T cell receptor beta chains below all came from one sample that was sequenced in a study of lymphopenia after photon versus proton radiotherapy. TCRdb's table, derived via immunoSEQ multiplex PCR, lists solely in-frame clones and lacks some. This table holds 13,000 or so clones, 89% found once. Sample: peripheral blood, taken from a patient treated with proton-based radiotherapy. All receptors come from a man aged 55 to 70 with pancreatic cancer.

The chain links TRBV5-1 to TRBJ2-3; TRBD2 is a possible D gene (5 bases). Per the germline V gene, CDR1 is SGHRS and CDR2 is YFSETQ. This CDR3 is built from 15 residues. Trimming removed 1 base at V and 0 bases at J, with 9 bases between. This CDR3 reads CASSLHRGSTDTQYF. CDR3 nucleotides: TGCGCCAGCAGCTTGCATCGAGGGAGCACAGATACGCAGTATTTT.

The rearrangement uses TRBV7-9 and TRBJ2-2; 7 bases fit TRBD1. The CDR3 contains 14 residues. With 4 bases clipped from V and 3 bases from J, the junction kept 2 bases outside the gene matches. Germline V CDR1 and CDR2: SEHNR, FQNEAQ (reference sequence). The CDR3 is CASSSQGYTGELFF. In nucleotides, the CDR3 is TGTGCCAGCAGCTCACAGGGGTACACCGGGGAGCTGTTTTTT.

The chain uses TRBV11-2 and TRBJ2-3, with D perhaps matching TRBD2 (6 bases). The CDR3 runs to 15 residues. Germline V gene sequence: CDR1 SGHAT, CDR2 FQNNGV. Trimming stripped 3 bases from V and 6 bases from J, with 16 bases between. This CDR3 is CASSFSGSIGDTQYF. DNA for the CDR3: TGTGCCAGCAGCTTCTCCGGGAGTATTGGGGATACGCAGTATTTT.

This clone occurred once. The CDR3 coding sequence is TGTGCCATCTCGGGGCTCAATCAGCCCCAGCATTTT. It is translated as CAISGLNQPQHF. The rearrangement links TRBV10-3 to TRBJ1-5; maybe TRBD1 (5 bases). CDR1 and CDR2 (germline): ENHRY, SYGVKD. V was clipped by 8 bases and J by 3 bases, with 8 bases between them. The CDR3 consists of 12 residues.

This clone was seen only a few times. The chain has TRBV27 and TRBJ2-7, with no clear D. The CDR3 is made up of 19 amino acids. Germline V CDR1 and CDR2: MNHEY, SMNVEV (reference sequence). Trimming left V 2 bases short and J 2 bases short, with 25 bases between. The CDR3 loop reads CASSLVVGRQKTYPYEQYF. CDR3 in DNA: TGTGCCAGCAGTTTAGTGGTCGGACGGCAGAAGACCTACCCCTACGAGCAGTACTTC.

The rearrangement links TRBV4-1 to TRBJ2-4, with unresolved D. This CDR3 has 17 residues. With 0 bases removed from V and 1 base from J, the gap between germline ends came to 13 bases. CDR1 is MGHRA and CDR2 is YSYEKL in the germline V gene. DNA of the CDR3: TGCGCCAGCAGCCAAGATCGCAGTGGGGTGGCCAAAAACATTCAGTACTTC. Residues: CASSQDRSGVAKNIQYF.

This chain links TRBV28 with TRBJ2-2; 8 bases map to TRBD1. J gave up 4 bases and V 5 bases, and 9 bases lay outside the gene matches. The CDR3 extends over 16 amino acids. Germline lookup yields CDR1 MDHEN and CDR2 SYDVKM. The CDR3 DNA is TGTGCCAGCAGTCCCCGAGGGACAGGAGGCACCGGGGAGCTGTTTTTT. As protein: CASSPRGTGGTGELFF. The full variable domain, with the rest looked up from reference TRBV28 and TRBJ2-2, is DVKVTQSSRYLVKRTGEKVFLECVQDMDHENMFWYRQDPGLGLRLIYFSYDVKMKEKGDIPEGYSVSREKKERFSLILESASTNQTSMYLCASSPRGTGGTGELFFGEGSRLTVL.

This clone occurred once. The V call is TRBV7-8, the J call TRBJ2-2; D may be TRBD1 or TRBD2 (7 bases each). The germline V gene has CDR1 SGHVS and CDR2 FQNEAQ. Trimming took 5 bases from V and 4 from J, leaving 20 bases between them. The CDR3 length is 17 residues. The CDR3 DNA reads as TGTGCCAGCAGCCTTAAAGGGGGCGGGAGTGGCACCGGGGAGCTGTTTTTT. This codes for CASSLKGGGSGTGELFF.

The chain employs TRBV2 and TRBJ2-2, with D maybe TRBD2 (5 bases). The CDR3 has 10 residues. Germline values: CDR1 SNHLY, CDR2 FYNNEI. The germline V and J ends were trimmed by 11 bases and 7 bases, with 8 bases remaining between them. The CDR3 here is CAPGIGELFF. CDR3 nucleotide sequence: TGTGCCCCGGGGATCGGGGAGCTGTTTTTT.

The chain employs TRBV18 and TRBJ2-7; D unresolved. Germline lookup yields CDR1 KGHSH and CDR2 LQKENI. CDR3 length: 13 residues. The ends were cut back, 4 bases at V and 4 bases at J, with 11 bases in the middle. The DNA for the CDR3 is TGTGCCAGCTCACTCCTGGGAAGTTACGAGCAGTACTTC. Translated, it gives CASSLLGSYEQYF.

V gene TRBV28 combines with J gene TRBJ2-2, with 11 bases identical to TRBD1. The CDR3 runs to 16 residues. The trim removed 2 bases at V and 9 bases at J, leaving 8 bases unmatched. CDR1 is MDHEN and CDR2 is SYDVKM in the germline V gene. CDR3 region: CASSLGTGGFGRELFF. In DNA form, the CDR3 reads TGTGCCAGCAGTTTAGGGACAGGGGGTTTTGGCAGGGAGCTGTTTTTT.

V usage is TRBV30 and J usage is TRBJ2-1, with 9 positions matching TRBD2. The CDR3 consists of 15 residues. Germline values: CDR1 GTSNPN, CDR2 SVGIG (reference sequence). Germline trimming cut 0 bases from V and 2 bases from J; bases unmatched to any gene: 2. The CDR3 loop is CAWSVLAGPYNEQFF. CDR3 sequence (DNA): TGTGCCTGGAGTGTACTAGCGGGTCCCTACAATGAGCAGTTCTTC.

The J gene is TRBJ2-7, the V gene TRBV19; 10 positions match TRBD1. The CDR3 spans 15 residues. Germline V gives CDR1 LNHDA, CDR2 SQIVND (reference sequence). V was pared by 5 bases and J by 5 bases, with 9 bases of the junction left unmatched. CDR3 residues: CASSPSGTGANEQYF. CDR3 DNA sequence: TGTGCCAGTAGTCCCTCCGGGACAGGGGCTAACGAGCAGTACTTC.

The V gene is TRBV5-1, the J gene TRBJ1-2; a weak D match, TRBD1 (5 bases). Trimming pared 4 bases from V and 5 bases from J, leaving 15 bases between. This CDR3 contains 14 residues. CDR1 and CDR2 from the germline V gene are SGHRS and YFSETQ. CDR3 region: CASSPNQGSYGYTF. CDR3 nucleotides: TGCGCCAGCAGCCCAAATCAGGGATCATATGGCTACACCTTC. The entire variable domain, with the rest obtained from reference TRBV5-1 and TRBJ1-2, is as follows: KAGVTQTPRYLIKTRGQQVTLSCSPISGHRSVSWYQQTPGQGLQFLFEYFSETQRNKGNFPGRFSGRQFSNSRSEMNVSTLELGDSALYLCASSPNQGSYGYTFGSGTRLTVV.

The chain uses TRBV7-8 and TRBJ1-5, with D tentatively TRBD1 (6 bases). Trimming shortened V by 6 bases and J by 5 bases, and 17 bases separated the two germline ends. Germline CDR1 and CDR2: SGHVS and FQNEAQ. The CDR3 sequence is 15 residues long. CDR3 region: CASSERRGAYQPQHF. The CDR3 DNA sequence: TGTGCCAGCAGTGAAAGGCGGGGGGCGTATCAGCCCCAGCATTTT.

The J gene is TRBJ2-7, the V gene TRBV7-9; TRBD2 matches 7 bases. V was clipped by 3 bases and J by 1 base; unmatched bases: 3. Germline lookup yields CDR1 SEHNR and CDR2 FQNEAQ (reference sequence). This CDR3 has 14 amino acids. The CDR3 DNA reads TGTGCCAGCAGCTTTTGGACTAGTTCCTACGAGCAGTACTTC. This sequence encodes CASSFWTSSYEQYF.

V and J are TRBV7-8 and TRBJ2-7; tentative D call: TRBD1 (5 bases). Trimming removed 5 bases at V and 6 bases at J, with 11 bases between. CDR3 length equals 12 residues. The germline V gene encodes CDR1 SGHVS and CDR2 FQNEAQ. CDR3 sequence reads: CASSPVRGEQYF. CDR3 DNA: TGTGCCAGCAGCCCAGTAAGGGGCGAGCAGTACTTC.

This rearrangement joins TRBV5-1 to TRBJ2-2; D gene unclear. This CDR3 is built from 16 residues. V dropped 2 bases and J dropped 0 bases, with 11 bases sitting between them. CDR1 SGHRS and CDR2 YFSETQ come from the germline V gene. CDR3 region: CASSFPGGTNTGELFF. The CDR3 DNA sequence: TGCGCCAGCAGCTTCCCAGGCGGAACGAACACCGGGGAGCTGTTTTTT.

The chain couples TRBV19 to TRBJ2-5; maybe TRBD2 (7 bases). The CDR3 is 15 amino acids. Germline V CDR1 and CDR2: LNHDA, SQIVND (reference sequence). V was shortened by 7 bases and J by 2 bases, with 17 bases between the two germline ends. This CDR3 reads CASNPGGGGQETQYF. CDR3 DNA: TGTGCCAGTAACCCGGGGGGAGGGGGACAAGAGACCCAGTACTTC.

This chain uses TRBV5-1 with TRBJ2-7; D possibly corresponds to TRBD2 (5 bases). Germline lookup yields CDR1 SGHRS and CDR2 YFSETQ. This CDR3 spans 15 amino acids. Trimming left V 0 bases short and J 2 bases short, with 12 bases between. The DNA of the CDR3 is TGCGCCAGCAGCTTGGCTCCGGGGTCCCCCTACGAGCAGTACTTC. This sequence encodes CASSLAPGSPYEQYF. Full variable domain (missing parts from reference TRBV5-1 and TRBJ2-7): KAGVTQTPRYLIKTRGQQVTLSCSPISGHRSVSWYQQTPGQGLQFLFEYFSETQRNKGNFPGRFSGRQFSNSRSEMNVSTLELGDSALYLCASSLAPGSPYEQYFGPGTRLTVT.

This sequence joins TRBV7-5 and TRBJ2-1; TRBD2 is taken as the D call from the table, unchecked against the DNA. TRBV7-5 is described as a pseudogene. The CDR3 has 17 residues. Here the CDR3 reads CARSLGLAGQNYNEQFF. The CDR3 DNA reads TGTGCCAGAAGCCTGGGACTAGCGGGACAAAACTACAATGAGCAGTTCTTC.

This clone was seen a handful of times. V gene TRBV9 combines with J gene TRBJ2-7; tentatively, D is TRBD1 (5 bases). This CDR3 contains 14 residues. V lost 1 base to trimming and J lost 5 bases, with 13 bases between them. Per the germline V gene, CDR1 is SGDLS and CDR2 is YYNGEE. This chain's CDR3 is CASSVTVAGNEQYF. CDR3 coding DNA: TGTGCCAGCAGCGTAACCGTCGCAGGGAACGAGCAGTACTTC.

This chain connects TRBV4-2 to TRBJ2-6; D unresolved. Trimming left V 2 bases short and J 4 bases short, with 9 bases between. The CDR3 is 15 residues long. The germline CDR1 and CDR2 sequences are LGHNA and YNFKEQ. CDR3 nucleotides: TGTGCCAGCAGCCAACTCAAGGCCGGGGCCAACGTCCTGACTTTC. Protein: CASSQLKAGANVLTF.

The chain carries TRBV5-4 and TRBJ2-7; TRBD1 is a possible D gene (6 bases). The CDR3 loop spans 13 amino acids. V dropped 3 bases and J dropped 4 bases, with 11 bases sitting between them. The V gene's germline CDR1 is SGHNT and CDR2 YYREEE (reference sequence). CDR3 amino acids: CASSSSQGYEQYF. The CDR3 DNA reads as TGTGCCAGCAGCTCATCCCAGGGGTACGAGCAGTACTTC. Drawing the rest from reference TRBV5-4 and TRBJ2-7, the complete variable domain is ETGVTQSPTHLIKTRGQQVTLRCSSQSGHNTVSWYQQALGQGPQFIFQYYREEENGRGNFPPRFSGLQFPNYSSELNVNALELDDSALYLCASSSSQGYEQYFGPGTRLTVT.

The chain uses TRBV18 and TRBJ1-2; 8 bases align to TRBD1. The CDR3 has 14 amino acids. V was clipped by 5 bases and J by 6 bases; unmatched bases: 8. Looked up from germline, CDR1 is KGHSH and CDR2 is LQKENI. CDR3 nucleotide sequence: TGTGCCAGCTCATCCGGGACAGGTACCCATGGCTACACCTTC. As protein: CASSSGTGTHGYTF.

This clone occurred a few times. J is TRBJ2-2 and V is TRBV27; 10 bases align to TRBD2. Per the germline V gene, CDR1 is MNHEY and CDR2 is SMNVEV (reference sequence). The V and J ends lost 3 bases and 5 bases, in that order; junction bases with no gene match: 9. The length of the CDR3 is 17 residues. This CDR3 reads CASSFLSASGRTGELFF. The CDR3 bases are TGTGCCAGCAGTTTTTTGTCGGCTAGCGGGAGAACCGGGGAGCTGTTTTTT.

The chain has TRBV19 and TRBJ2-1, with 7 bases aligning to TRBD2. The CDR3 is made up of 16 amino acids. Germline V lookup: CDR1 LNHDA, CDR2 SQIVND (reference sequence). The V and J ends lost 3 bases and 8 bases, in that order; junction bases with no gene match: 13. CDR3 amino acids: CASSIPGGSGAYEQFF. CDR3 coding DNA: TGTGCCAGTAGTATCCCCGGGGGGAGTGGGGCGTATGAGCAGTTCTTC.

In DNA, the CDR3 is TGTGCCAGCAGTCGGACTAGCGGCTACGAGCAGTACTTC. Translated: CASSRTSGYEQYF. The chain carries TRBV6-5 and TRBJ2-7; TRBD2 matches 10 bases. The CDR3 is 13 amino acids. Germline CDR1 and CDR2: MNHEY and SVGAGI. Germline trimming cut 5 bases from V and 3 bases from J; bases unmatched to any gene: 1.